This T cell receptor (beta chain) was identified in a study of graft-versus-host responses after intestinal transplantation. Turning to the study itself: Recipients had transplants, and these were multivisceral, liver-intestinal, or isolated intestinal. Study results and limitations: High graft-versus-host to host-versus-graft clonal ratios were found in allografts of patients who had graft-donor T cell macrochimerism.

Germline V gene lookup returns CDR1 LNHDA and CDR2 SQIVND (reference sequence). Trimming at V came to 7 bases and at J to 10 bases, leaving 5 bases not matched to a gene. The CDR3 runs to 13 residues. Turning to this clone: The antigen remains undetermined.

Profiled with immunoSEQ multiplex PCR; TCRdb holds only in-frame clones, not every one. This table holds tens of thousands of clones, 85% to 90% found once. The source was unstimulated CD4+ T cells sorted from spleen or lymph node cells, collected before intestinal transplant. V gene TRBV19 combines with J gene TRBJ1-6; TRBD1 matches 9 bases. The receptor was derived from a human donor who received an intestinal transplant. In nucleotides, the CDR3 is TGTGCCAGTAAAGGGACAGGGCGGTCACCCCTCCACTTT. Its protein is CASKGTGRSPLHF.